A few counts support the clone carrying this T cell receptor (beta chain). The data stem from a study of cytomegalovirus exposure and HLA in healthy donors. The CDR3 has 14 residues. Per the germline V gene, CDR1 is LNHNV and CDR2 is YYDKDF (reference sequence). V lost 4 bases to trimming and J lost 7 bases, with 17 bases between them. Primers included in the PCR were 60 Vbeta and 13 Jbeta primers. Sequencing used immunoSEQ multiplex PCR; TCRdb keeps in-frame clones, though not all of them. The sample includes 100,000 to 150,000 clones, 73% of them seen just once. Specimen: PBMCs. This TCR derives from a man aged 55 to 69 in good health and CMV-seropositive. The chain carries TRBV15 and TRBJ2-7; D is perhaps TRBD1 (7 bases). CDR3 sequence (DNA): TGTGCCACCAGCACAGGGGGGACAAGAAAGGAGCAGTACTTC. Translating it yields CATSTGGTRKEQYF.